Listed below are T cell receptor beta chains from one sample, sequenced in a study of cytomegalovirus exposure and HLA in healthy donors. The protocol was immunoSEQ multiplex PCR, while the TCRdb copy is restricted to in-frame clones and leaves out a portion. The table has over 100,000 clones, 60% to 85% seen once. The specimen sequenced was PBMCs. Receptors were obtained from a woman aged 40 to 49 in good health and CMV-seronegative. Both conserved end residues are part of each CDR3. The order of the fields is D gene, V gene, clone size, J gene, CDR3 protein, CDR3 DNA. The D gene is left open where the match is weak. Not every row has a clone size; where given, it reads once, few, many or a size class.

>NA|TRBV6-6|NA|TRBJ1-3
CASSRKGVRRNTIYF
TGTGCCAGCAGTCGAAAGGGGGTACGAAGGAACACCATATATTTT
>TRBD1|TRBV6-6|NA|TRBJ1-4
CASSTPGQGEKLFF
TGTGCCAGCAGTACCCCGGGACAGGGGGAAAAACTGTTTTTT
>TRBD1|TRBV7-9|NA|TRBJ2-7
CASTQRTGTHEQYF
TGTGCCAGCACCCAGCGGACAGGGACCCACGAGCAGTACTTC
>NA|TRBV19|NA|TRBJ2-1
CASSIEDLAPNEQFF
TGTGCCAGTAGTATCGAGGATCTAGCCCCGAATGAGCAGTTCTTC
>NA|TRBV27|NA|TRBJ2-2
CASSLSGLTNTGELFF
TGTGCCAGCAGTTTATCGGGCCTAACGAACACCGGGGAGCTGTTTTTT
>TRBD1|TRBV2|NA|TRBJ2-7
CASTKPRDRGMYEQYF
TGTGCCAGCACCAAACCCCGGGACAGGGGCATGTACGAGCAGTACTTC
>NA|TRBV6-6|few|TRBJ2-2
CASSPHSGTGELFF
TGTGCCAGCAGTCCTCACAGTGGGACCGGGGAGCTGTTTTTT
>TRBD2|TRBV2|NA|TRBJ2-1
CASSILAGEQFF
TGTGCCAGCAGCATACTAGCGGGTGAGCAGTTCTTC
>NA|TRBV27|once|TRBJ2-1
CASSSPGLNNEQFF
TGTGCCAGCAGTTCCCCGGGACTGAACAATGAGCAGTTCTTC
>TRBD1|TRBV27|NA|TRBJ1-1
CASSRQGDTEAFF
TGTGCCAGCAGTAGACAGGGAGACACTGAAGCTTTCTTT
>TRBD2|TRBV7-7|NA|TRBJ2-7
CASSFTSGAGEQYF
TGTGCCAGCAGCTTTACTAGCGGGGCAGGCGAGCAGTACTTC
>NA|TRBV15|few|TRBJ2-7
CATSRDPGVTYEQYF
TGTGCCACCAGCAGAGATCCCGGGGTTACCTACGAGCAGTACTTC
>NA|TRBV7-8|NA|TRBJ1-5
CASSRRTVVSNQPQHF
TGTGCCAGCAGCCGGCGGACAGTCGTTAGCAATCAGCCCCAGCATTTT
>NA|TRBV30|few|TRBJ1-6
CAWSGAFNSPLHF
TGTGCCTGGAGTGGAGCGTTTAATTCACCCCTCCACTTT
>TRBD1|TRBV5-5|NA|TRBJ2-7
CASSRSGTASYEQYF
TGTGCCAGCAGCCGCTCCGGGACAGCATCCTACGAGCAGTACTTC
>TRBD1|TRBV29-1|NA|TRBJ2-2
CSVGTGSNTGELFF
TGCAGCGTTGGGACAGGGTCGAACACCGGGGAGCTGTTTTTT
>NA|TRBV14|few|TRBJ1-2
CASSQGGGRTYGYTF
TGTGCCAGCAGCCAAGGGGGAGGTAGAACCTATGGCTACACCTTC
>TRBD2|TRBV11-2|NA|TRBJ2-5
CASSPTSGPVKQETQYF
TGTGCCAGCAGCCCAACTAGCGGGCCCGTCAAACAAGAGACCCAGTACTTC
>TRBD1|TRBV19|NA|TRBJ1-1
CASPQGENTEAFF
TGTGCCAGCCCGCAGGGGGAGAACACTGAAGCTTTCTTT
>TRBD1|TRBV7-6|NA|TRBJ1-6
CASSLEGGQGFRNSPLHF
TGTGCCAGCAGCTTAGAAGGGGGACAGGGTTTTCGTAATTCACCCCTCCACTTT
>NA|TRBV19|NA|TRBJ1-1
CASSMRQNLGAFF
TGTGCCAGTAGTATGCGACAGAATCTTGGAGCTTTCTTT
>TRBD1|TRBV6-1|NA|TRBJ1-1
CASSGQGYTEAFF
TGTGCCAGCAGTGGACAGGGGTACACTGAAGCTTTCTTT
>NA|TRBV5-6|NA|TRBJ1-1
CASSFRARGAFF
TGTGCCAGCAGCTTCCGGGCTCGAGGGGCTTTCTTT
>NA|TRBV9|NA|TRBJ2-1
CASSVGTGDNEQFF
TGTGCCAGCAGCGTCGGGACTGGCGACAATGAGCAGTTCTTC
>TRBD2|TRBV19|NA|TRBJ2-1
CASSIGSGGIYNEQFF
TGTGCCAGTAGTATAGGTAGCGGGGGGATATACAATGAGCAGTTCTTC
>NA|TRBV11-3|NA|TRBJ2-5
CASSLRLGQGMETQYF
TGTGCCAGCAGCTTACGGTTAGGACAAGGGATGGAGACCCAGTACTTC
>NA|TRBV19|few|TRBJ1-3
CASSIVGGASSGNTIYF
TGTGCCAGTAGTATAGTTGGCGGTGCCTCCTCTGGAAACACCATATATTTT
>NA|TRBV27|NA|TRBJ2-1
CASSLQVYNEQFF
TGTGCCAGCAGTTTACAGGTTTACAATGAGCAGTTCTTC
>NA|TRBV9|NA|TRBJ1-3
CASSVGTVNWMQTGNTIYF
TGTGCCAGCAGCGTAGGGACAGTAAATTGGATGCAGACTGGAAACACCATATATTTT
>NA|TRBV7-3|NA|TRBJ2-3
CASSLTLAESPTQYF
TGTGCCAGCAGCTTAACATTAGCGGAGTCACCTACGCAGTATTTT
>TRBD1|TRBV18|NA|TRBJ1-2
CASSPRDRDNGYTF
TGTGCCAGCTCACCACGAGACAGGGATAATGGCTACACCTTC
>TRBD2|TRBV6-4|NA|TRBJ2-2
CASSGLAGGTGELFF
TGTGCCAGCTCCGGACTAGCGGGGGGCACCGGGGAGCTGTTTTTT
>NA|TRBV5-1|NA|TRBJ2-1
CASRTGSDEQFF
TGCGCCAGCAGGACAGGTTCAGATGAGCAGTTCTTC
>NA|TRBV5-8|once|TRBJ2-3
CASSLVDREVDTQYF
TGTGCCAGCAGCTTGGTTGACAGGGAGGTAGATACGCAGTATTTT
>TRBD1|TRBV6-5|NA|TRBJ1-1
CASSVTGGATEAFF
TGTGCCAGCAGTGTAACAGGGGGCGCGACTGAAGCTTTCTTT
>TRBD2|TRBV15|NA|TRBJ2-7
CATSTTTSGGTYEQYF
TGTGCCACCAGCACGACCACTAGCGGGGGAACCTACGAGCAGTACTTC
>NA|TRBV25-1|few|TRBJ1-1
CASSVAEVTEAFF
TGTGCCAGCAGTGTCGCTGAGGTCACTGAAGCTTTCTTT
>NA|TRBV5-6|once|TRBJ2-1
CASSPGQKQQFF
TGTGCCAGCAGCCCCGGACAGAAACAGCAGTTCTTC
>NA|TRBV9|once|TRBJ2-5
CASSAPKGLGMETQYF
TGTGCCAGCAGCGCTCCAAAGGGGCTGGGAATGGAGACCCAGTACTTC
>NA|TRBV4-3|few|TRBJ1-1
CASSPWVTANTEAFF
TGCGCCAGCAGCCCCTGGGTGACAGCGAACACTGAAGCTTTCTTT
>NA|TRBV4-2|NA|TRBJ1-5
CASSQASDASPGAGGNQPQHF
TGTGCCAGCAGCCAAGCTTCTGACGCCAGTCCAGGGGCGGGAGGCAATCAGCCCCAGCATTTT
>NA|TRBV28|NA|TRBJ1-2
CASSLTTSSAYGYTF
TGTGCCAGCAGTTTGACTACTTCCTCAGCGTATGGCTACACCTTC
>NA|TRBV6-5|few|TRBJ2-1
CASSKGGFRYNEQFF
TGTGCCAGCAGCAAAGGGGGATTTAGGTACAATGAGCAGTTCTTC
>TRBD2|TRBV2|NA|TRBJ2-7
CASTRTSGVGEQYF
TGTGCCAGCACCAGGACTAGCGGTGTCGGGGAGCAGTACTTC
>NA|TRBV6-5|NA|TRBJ1-1
CASSYSPHSNTEAFF
TGTGCCAGCAGTTACTCCCCCCATTCGAACACTGAAGCTTTCTTT
>NA|TRBV28|once|TRBJ2-5
CASSFFRANIQETQYF
TGTGCCAGCAGTTTCTTCAGGGCTAATATACAAGAGACCCAGTACTTC
>NA|TRBV4-3|NA|TRBJ2-7
CASSQDGGGITYEQYF
TGCGCCAGCAGCCAAGATGGGGGCGGAATCACCTACGAGCAGTACTTC
>TRBD2|TRBV9|NA|TRBJ2-1
CASSVSWGGEQFF
TGTGCCAGCAGCGTAAGCTGGGGGGGTGAGCAGTTCTTC
>TRBD1|TRBV9|NA|TRBJ1-1
CASSPRDRGRTEAFF
TGTGCCAGCAGCCCGAGGGACAGGGGAAGGACTGAAGCTTTCTTT
>TRBD2|TRBV5-1|NA|TRBJ2-5
CASSFTSGRETQYF
TGCGCCAGCAGCTTTACTAGCGGTAGGGAGACCCAGTACTTC
>NA|TRBV19|few|TRBJ1-1
CASSKDRNTEAFF
TGTGCCAGTAGTAAAGACAGGAACACTGAAGCTTTCTTT
>NA|TRBV18|NA|TRBJ2-1
CASSPPHGGKTSSYNEQFF
TGTGCCAGCTCACCACCGCACGGGGGAAAGACGAGCTCCTACAATGAGCAGTTCTTC
>NA|TRBV30|NA|TRBJ2-1
CAWSVAGDSYNEQFF
TGTGCCTGGAGTGTAGCAGGGGACTCCTACAATGAGCAGTTCTTC
>TRBD2|TRBV6-5|once|TRBJ2-3
CASTPLAGGTDTQYF
TGTGCCAGCACTCCACTAGCGGGGGGCACAGATACGCAGTATTTT